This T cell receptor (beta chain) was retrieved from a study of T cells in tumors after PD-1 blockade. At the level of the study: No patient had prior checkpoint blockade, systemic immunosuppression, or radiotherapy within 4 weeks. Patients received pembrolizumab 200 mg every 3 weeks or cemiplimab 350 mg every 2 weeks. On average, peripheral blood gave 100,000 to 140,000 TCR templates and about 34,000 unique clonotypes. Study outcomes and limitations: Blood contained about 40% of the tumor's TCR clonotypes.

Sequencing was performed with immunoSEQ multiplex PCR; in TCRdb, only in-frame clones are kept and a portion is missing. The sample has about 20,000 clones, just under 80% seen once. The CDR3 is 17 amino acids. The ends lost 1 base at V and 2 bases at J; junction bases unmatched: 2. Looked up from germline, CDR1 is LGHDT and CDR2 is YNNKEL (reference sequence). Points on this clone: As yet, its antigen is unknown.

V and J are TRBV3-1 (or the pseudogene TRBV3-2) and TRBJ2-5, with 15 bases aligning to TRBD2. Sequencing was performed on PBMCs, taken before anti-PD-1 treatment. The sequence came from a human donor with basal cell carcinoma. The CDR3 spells CASSQAGLAGGQETQYF. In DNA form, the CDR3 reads TGTGCCAGCAGCCAAGCGGGACTAGCGGGGGGACAAGAGACCCAGTACTTC.